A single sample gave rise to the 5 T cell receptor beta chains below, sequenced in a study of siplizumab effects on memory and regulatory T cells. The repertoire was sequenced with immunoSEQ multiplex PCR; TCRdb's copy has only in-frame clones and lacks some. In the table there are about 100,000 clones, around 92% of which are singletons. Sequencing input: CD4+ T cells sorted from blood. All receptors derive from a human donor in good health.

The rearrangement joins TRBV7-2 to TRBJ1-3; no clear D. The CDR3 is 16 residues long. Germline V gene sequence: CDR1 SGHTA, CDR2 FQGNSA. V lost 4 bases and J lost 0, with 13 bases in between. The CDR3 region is CASSSPAQVSGNTIYF. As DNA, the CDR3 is TGTGCCAGCAGCTCGCCGGCGCAGGTCTCTGGAAACACCATATATTTT.

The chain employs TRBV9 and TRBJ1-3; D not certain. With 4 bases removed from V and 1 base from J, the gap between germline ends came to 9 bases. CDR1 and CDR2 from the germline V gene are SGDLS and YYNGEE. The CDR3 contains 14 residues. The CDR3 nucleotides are TGTGCCAGCAGCCCGTATGTATCTGGAAACACCATATATTTT. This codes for CASSPYVSGNTIYF.

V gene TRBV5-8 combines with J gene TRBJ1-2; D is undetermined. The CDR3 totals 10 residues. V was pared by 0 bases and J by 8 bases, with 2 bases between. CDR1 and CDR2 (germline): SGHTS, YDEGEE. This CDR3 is CASSLAGYTF. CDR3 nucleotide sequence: TGTGCCAGCAGCTTGGCAGGCTACACCTTC. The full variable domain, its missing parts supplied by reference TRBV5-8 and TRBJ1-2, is EAGVTQSPTHLIKTRGQQATLRCSPISGHTSVYWYQQALGLGLQFLLWYDEGEERNRGNFPPRFSGRQFPNYSSELNVNALELEDSALYLCASSLAGYTFGSGTRLTVV.

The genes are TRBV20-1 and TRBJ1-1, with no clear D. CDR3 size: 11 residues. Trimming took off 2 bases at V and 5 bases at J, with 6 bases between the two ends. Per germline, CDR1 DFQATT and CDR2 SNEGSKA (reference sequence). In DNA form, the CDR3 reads TGCAGTGCTAGACCGAGGACTGAAGCTTTCTTT. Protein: CSARPRTEAFF.

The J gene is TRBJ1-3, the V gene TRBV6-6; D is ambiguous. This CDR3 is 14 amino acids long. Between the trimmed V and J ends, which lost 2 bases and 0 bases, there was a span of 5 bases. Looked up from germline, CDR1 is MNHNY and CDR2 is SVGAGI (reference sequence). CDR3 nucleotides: TGTGCCAGCAGTTACGCCGTCTCTGGAAACACCATATATTTT. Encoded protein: CASSYAVSGNTIYF.